Listed below are T cell receptor beta chains from one sample, sequenced in a study of shared clonotypes between healthy human individuals. Sequencing was performed with immunoSEQ multiplex PCR; in TCRdb, only in-frame clones are kept and a portion is missing. The data show 520,000 or so clones, with approximately 79% seen just once and 10% to 15% held by the top ten. Sequences were obtained from PBMCs. The origin of the receptors is a woman aged 40 to 50 in good health. Some clones in this sample may be carry-over from other donors' samples. Both conserved end residues are part of each CDR3. Each record gives: clone size, D gene, J gene, V gene, CDR3 DNA, CDR3 protein. The D gene is left open where the match is weak. Clone size is shown for a subset of rows, as once, few, many or a class of expanded clone.

>-|TRBD2|TRBJ2-1|TRBV18
TGTGCCAGCTCACCAAGCACTAGCGGGAGCGGAAATGAGCAGTTCTTC
CASSPSTSGSGNEQFF
>-|-|TRBJ2-7|TRBV11-2
TGTGCCAGCAGCTTAGGAGTCAGGGTCTCCTACGAGCAGTACTTC
CASSLGVRVSYEQYF
>-|-|TRBJ1-1|TRBV10-3
TGTGCCATCAGTGAGAATCCAGTGAACACTGAAGCTTTCTTT
CAISENPVNTEAFF
>once|-|TRBJ1-5|TRBV28
TGTGCCAGCACAGGGAGCTGGGCGGCCGAGCCCCAGCATTTT
CASTGSWAAEPQHF
>-|-|TRBJ1-2|TRBV7-9
TGTGCCAGCAGCTTAATTTCAGGGGAGGGCTACACCTTC
CASSLISGEGYTF
>-|-|TRBJ2-7|TRBV20-1
TGCAGTGCTAGGGGCAGCTACGAGCAGTACTTC
CSARGSYEQYF
>-|-|TRBJ1-4|TRBV7-2
TGTGCCAGCAGCTTAATCCCCTCAACTAATGAAAAACTGTTTTTT
CASSLIPSTNEKLFF
>-|-|TRBJ1-2|TRBV9
TGTGCCAGCAGCCTCCTTGGCGGGAGTGGCTACACCTTC
CASSLLGGSGYTF
>-|TRBD1|TRBJ2-2|TRBV2
TGTGCCAGCAATCGACGGACAGGGGGCACCGGGGAGCTGTTTTTT
CASNRRTGGTGELFF
>-|TRBD2|TRBJ2-3|TRBV18
TGTGCCAGCTCACCCCTACTAGCGGGAGGGGATACGCAGTATTTT
CASSPLLAGGDTQYF
>-|TRBD2|TRBJ2-7|TRBV2
TGTGCCAGCAGGGGACTAGCATTACTCGAGCAGTACTTC
CASRGLALLEQYF
>-|TRBD2|TRBJ2-7|TRBV5-6
TGTGCCAGCAGCTTCGGACTAGCAGACTACGAGCAGTACTTC
CASSFGLADYEQYF
>-|-|TRBJ2-7|TRBV11-2
TGTGCCAGCAGCCCCGGCAGGATAACCTACGAGCAGTACTTC
CASSPGRITYEQYF
>few|-|TRBJ2-3|TRBV7-2
TGTGCCAGCAGCTTAGGGGACCCAGGGCCAGATACGCAGTATTTT
CASSLGDPGPDTQYF
>-|-|TRBJ1-1|TRBV2
TGTGCCAGCAGGCTACAGGGAGGGACTGAAGCTTTCTTT
CASRLQGGTEAFF
>few|TRBD2|TRBJ2-2|TRBV7-2
TGTGCCAGCAGCTTAGGGGGAGCGGGAGGACAGACCGGGGAGCTGTTTTTT
CASSLGGAGGQTGELFF
>-|TRBD1|TRBJ1-5|TRBV5-1
TGCGCCAGCAGCACCGGGACAGGGGGCACTGGCCAGCCCCAGCATTTT
CASSTGTGGTGQPQHF
>-|-|TRBJ2-7|TRBV18
TGTGCCAGCTCTACGGGACAAACCCTCGAGCAGTACTTC
CASSTGQTLEQYF
>-|TRBD1|TRBJ1-4|TRBV7-2
TGTGCCAGCAGCTTAGGGGGACAGGGGGCCCGGTGGCTGTTTTTT
CASSLGGQGARWLFF
>-|TRBD2|TRBJ2-2|TRBV5-1
TGCGCCAGCAGGCTAGCGGGAGGGCCTGCCGGGGAGCTGTTTTTT
CASRLAGGPAGELFF
>-|TRBD1|TRBJ2-6|TRBV5-1
TGCGCCAGCAGCTTGGAGGGGGCTATCTCTGGGGCCAACGTCCTGACTTTC
CASSLEGAISGANVLTF
>-|-|TRBJ2-7|TRBV30
TGTGCCTGGAGCGCACAGGGAGACGAGCAGTACTTC
CAWSAQGDEQYF
>-|-|TRBJ2-5|TRBV18
TGTGCCAGCTCACCACCGGGCAGATTCCAAGAGACCCAGTACTTC
CASSPPGRFQETQYF
>-|TRBD1|TRBJ1-1|TRBV28
TGTGCCAGCAGGGGGGGACAGCAGAACACTGAAGCTTTCTTT
CASRGGQQNTEAFF
>-|-|TRBJ2-1|TRBV4-1
TGCGCCAGCAGCCGTTGGTCGATGGTCTTCTCCTACAATGAGCAGTTCTTC
CASSRWSMVFSYNEQFF
>-|-|TRBJ1-2|TRBV19
TGTGCCAGTAGGGTTGAGGGGCAGAGCTATGGCTACACCTTC
CASRVEGQSYGYTF
>-|-|TRBJ2-1|TRBV27
TGTGCCAGCAGTTGGCGAGGCGGCAATGAGCAGTTCTTC
CASSWRGGNEQFF
>-|-|TRBJ2-5|TRBV9
TGTGCCAGCAGCGTCCTCAGGGGTTTGGGAGAGACCCAGTACTTC
CASSVLRGLGETQYF
>-|-|TRBJ1-1|TRBV7-2
TGTGCCAGCAGCCCCCCGTTCGGGGGCACTGAAGCTTTCTTT
CASSPPFGGTEAFF
>-|-|TRBJ2-5|TRBV11-2
TGTGCCAGCAGCCGACTCCGGACCGACCAAGAGACCCAGTACTTC
CASSRLRTDQETQYF
>once|-|TRBJ2-6|TRBV7-9
TGTGCCAGCAGCTTAGCGCTGGGGGCCAACGTCCTGACTTTC
CASSLALGANVLTF
>-|-|TRBJ1-2|TRBV29-1
TGCAGCGTTGATTATGGTACCTATGGCTACACCTTC
CSVDYGTYGYTF
>-|TRBD1|TRBJ1-6|TRBV30
TGTGCCTGGAGTGGGACAGGGGGACCACCCCTCCACTTT
CAWSGTGGPPLHF
>-|-|TRBJ2-5|TRBV13
TGTGCCAGCAGCTTAAGGAGGGTTGGTGAGACCCAGTACTTC
CASSLRRVGETQYF
>-|-|TRBJ1-1|TRBV9
TGTGCCAGCAGCGTAATTGGGGGGTCTGGAGAAGCTTTCTTT
CASSVIGGSGEAFF
>once|-|TRBJ1-2|TRBV29-1
TGCAGCGTCATAAGGCGGCGATATGGCTACACCTTC
CSVIRRRYGYTF
>once|-|TRBJ2-3|TRBV28
TGTGCCAGCACCCCCGCGGGCTTCAGGGGAAACACAGATACGCAGTATTTT
CASTPAGFRGNTDTQYF
>-|-|TRBJ1-2|TRBV25-1
TGTGCCAGCAGTGAACCGGGCTCCTATGGCTACACCTTC
CASSEPGSYGYTF
>-|TRBD2|TRBJ2-7|TRBV18
TGTGCCAGCTCACCACCTGGGGGGGGACGGTACGAGCAGTACTTC
CASSPPGGGRYEQYF
>few|-|TRBJ1-5|TRBV15
TGTGCCACCAGCAAAGAGCGGCTGGGGGTGGCAAATCAGCCCCAGCATTTT
CATSKERLGVANQPQHF
>-|TRBD2|TRBJ2-3|TRBV5-4
TGTGCCAGCTGGGCTAGCGGGAACACAGATACGCAGTATTTT
CASWASGNTDTQYF
>-|-|TRBJ2-3|TRBV30
TGTGCCTGGAAAGGATTAGCGGATACGCAGTATTTT
CAWKGLADTQYF
>-|-|TRBJ2-3|TRBV7-3
TGTGCCAGCAGCTTAACTGAGTGGACAGATACGCAGTATTTT
CASSLTEWTDTQYF
>-|-|TRBJ2-7|TRBV6-5
TGTGCCAGCAGTTCCTCGACCACCTTCTACGAGCAGTACTTC
CASSSSTTFYEQYF
>-|TRBD2|TRBJ2-5|TRBV5-1
TGCGCCAGCAGCTTGGCGGTTACTAGCGGGCAAGAGACCCAGTACTTC
CASSLAVTSGQETQYF
>-|TRBD1|TRBJ2-7|TRBV5-1
TGCGCCAGCAGCAATCCGGGACAGGCCTACGAGCAGTACTTC
CASSNPGQAYEQYF
>few|-|TRBJ2-1|TRBV5-6
TGTGCCAGCAGCTTATTCTCCGATAGCCAGTTCTTC
CASSLFSDSQFF
>-|-|TRBJ1-2|TRBV5-1
TGCGCCAGCAGCTTGGAACTGGCGGATCGGAGTGGCTACACCTTC
CASSLELADRSGYTF
>-|-|TRBJ1-3|TRBV5-6
TGTGCCAGCAGCTCGGCGGGGGGGGCTGGAAACACCATATATTTT
CASSSAGGAGNTIYF